The source of this TCR beta chain is a study of cytotoxic CD8 clonotypes in ibrutinib-treated CLL. TCRdb keeps only in-frame clones here, not all; method: immunoSEQ multiplex PCR. The data show roughly 76,000 clones, around 80% seen once. Germline V gene data show CDR1 as SGHTA and CDR2 as FQGTGA. Trimming at V came to 3 bases and at J to 10 bases, leaving 3 bases not matched to a gene. This CDR3 comprises 12 residues. This clone has only a few counts. This rearrangement joins TRBV7-3 to TRBJ2-1, with 7 nucleotides matching TRBD2. The sequence came from a human donor with chronic lymphocytic leukemia. The sample here was PBMCs, taken at disease progression, from a patient treated with ibrutinib. The CDR3 DNA sequence: TGTGCCAGCAGCTTGACTAGCAACGAGCAGTTCTTC. Translation gives CASSLTSNEQFF.